The 22 T cell receptor beta chains reported below all come from one sample, sequenced in a study of cytomegalovirus exposure and HLA in healthy donors. With 60 Vbeta and 13 Jbeta primers, the PCR was carried out. Profiling relied on immunoSEQ multiplex PCR, and the TCRdb table lists in-frame clones only, not all of them. Among some 150,000 clones listed, approximately 64% were seen once. The sequenced sample was PBMCs. The receptors derive from a middle-aged woman in good health and CMV-seronegative.

V and J are TRBV9 and TRBJ2-1, with 7 positions matching TRBD2. CDR3 length: 15 residues. Germline V gives CDR1 SGDLS, CDR2 YYNGEE. V lost 4 bases, J lost 4 bases, and 8 bases stayed unmatched. In DNA, the CDR3 is TGTGCCAGCAGCCCGAGCGGGAACTCTTACAATGAGCAGTTCTTC. It codes for CASSPSGNSYNEQFF.

The chain carries TRBV11-2 and TRBJ2-3; TRBD1 is a possible D gene (6 bases). Deletions cut 5 bases from V and 4 bases from J, with 10 bases between. The CDR3 has 13 amino acids. Germline CDR1 reads SGHAT; CDR2 reads FQNNGV. The CDR3 bases are TGTGCCAGCAGCCAACAGGGATCAGATACGCAGTATTTT. Translated: CASSQQGSDTQYF.

This clone was found a few times. The chain carries TRBV28 and TRBJ2-3; 8 bases fit TRBD2. The germline CDR1 and CDR2 sequences are MDHEN and SYDVKM. The CDR3 length is 14 residues. V shed 8 bases, J shed 0 bases, and the junction held 4 bases outside the gene matches. The CDR3 reads CASVSGASTDTQYF. The CDR3 region has the DNA TGTGCCAGCGTTAGCGGGGCGAGCACAGATACGCAGTATTTT.

The chain recombines TRBV20-1 with TRBJ2-5; perhaps TRBD1 as D (5 bases). The V gene's germline CDR1 is DFQATT and CDR2 SNEGSKA (reference sequence). The V end lost 4 bases, the J end lost 13 bases, and 13 bases lay between the germline ends. The CDR3 spans 10 residues. The CDR3 bases are TGCAGTGCTACCAGACAGTTTCCGTACTTC. Translated: CSATRQFPYF.

The V call is TRBV7-8, the J call TRBJ2-7; 9 bases are a match to TRBD1. This CDR3 is 15 amino acids long. From germline, CDR1 is SGHVS and CDR2 FQNEAQ. V gave up 3 bases and J gave up 4 bases; unmatched junction bases: 7. CDR3: CASSFSDRGEYEQYF. The DNA for the CDR3 is TGTGCCAGCAGCTTCTCGGACAGGGGTGAATACGAGCAGTACTTC.

CDR3 residues: CASSLLIEGSNQPQHF. The CDR3, as DNA: TGTGCCAGCAGTTTATTGATTGAGGGAAGCAATCAGCCCCAGCATTTT. V and J are TRBV27 and TRBJ1-5, with D unresolved. Germline V lookup: CDR1 MNHEY, CDR2 SMNVEV (reference sequence). The CDR3 runs to 16 residues. Trimming removed 1 base at V and 1 base at J, with 11 bases between.

V gene TRBV7-3 combines with J gene TRBJ1-2; D is possibly TRBD1 (6 bases). Germline loops: CDR1 SGHTA, CDR2 FQGTGA. This CDR3 has 13 amino acids. Trimming left V 5 bases short and J 2 bases short, with 9 bases between. CDR3 DNA: TGTGCCAGCAGCGTCGACAGGAACTATGGCTACACCTTC. The encoded protein is CASSVDRNYGYTF.

The J gene is TRBJ2-6, the V gene TRBV4-3, with 7 bases that match TRBD1. The ends lost 3 bases at V and 0 bases at J; junction bases unmatched: 8. This CDR3 has 18 residues. CDR1 is LGHNA, CDR2 YSLEER, per germline. As DNA, the CDR3 is TGCGCCAGCAGCCAGACAGGGAATTACGTCTCTGGGGCCAACGTCCTGACTTTC. It specifies CASSQTGNYVSGANVLTF.

Turning to this clone: At the DNA level, this CDR3 is encoded by other sequences in the same sample as well. This rearrangement joins TRBV27 to TRBJ1-1; D gene uncertain. The germline V gene encodes CDR1 MNHEY and CDR2 SMNVEV (reference sequence). The CDR3 is made up of 13 amino acids. V lost 3 bases and J lost 1, with 6 bases in between. CDR3 nucleotide sequence: TGTGCCAGCAGTTTCCCGGGGAACACTGAAGCTTTCTTT. It yields the protein CASSFPGNTEAFF.

This clone was seen only a few times. The chain employs TRBV2 and TRBJ1-2; the D is unclear. This CDR3 is built from 11 residues. V shed 7 bases and J shed 4 bases, with 7 bases lying between them. The germline V gene encodes CDR1 SNHLY and CDR2 FYNNEI. In DNA form, the CDR3 reads TGTGCCAGCACCCAGATCTATGGCTACACCTTC. The encoded protein is CASTQIYGYTF.

The gene calls are TRBV5-1 and TRBJ2-1; the D gene is possibly TRBD1 (5 bases). This CDR3 contains 15 residues. The germline CDR1 and CDR2 sequences are SGHRS and YFSETQ. V lost 4 bases and J lost 1, with 12 bases in between. The CDR3 region has the DNA TGCGCCAGCAGCCCCGAAGGGGATTCCTACAATGAGCAGTTCTTC. Amino acid sequence: CASSPEGDSYNEQFF.

The V gene is TRBV7-2, the J gene TRBJ2-3; 11 bases map to TRBD2. CDR1 is SGHTA and CDR2 is FQGNSA in the germline V gene. The trim removed 5 bases at V and 6 bases at J, leaving 4 bases unmatched. There are 14 residues in the CDR3. CDR3 coding DNA: TGTGCCAGCAGCCTTAGCGGGGGGGGTGATACGCAGTATTTT. Translating it yields CASSLSGGGDTQYF.

The chain combines TRBV19 with TRBJ1-6; TRBD1 is a possible D gene (6 bases). Germline CDR1 reads LNHDA; CDR2 reads SQIVND (reference sequence). V was shortened by 3 bases and J by 10 bases, with 13 bases between the two germline ends. CDR3 length: 14 amino acids. Written as DNA, the CDR3 is TGTGCCAGTAGTATCGCACAGGGCTTCTCACCCCTCCACTTT. It yields the protein CASSIAQGFSPLHF.

This clone has a single count. J is TRBJ1-6 and V is TRBV28; no firm D call. Germline V gives CDR1 MDHEN, CDR2 SYDVKM. V gave up 6 bases and J gave up 5 bases, with 5 bases separating them. The CDR3 contains 12 residues. The CDR3 DNA is TGTGCCAGCAGACAACATAATTCACCCCTCCACTTT. It is translated as CASRQHNSPLHF.

Here the CDR3 DNA reads TGCAGCGTTGAAGATCTCCCGCAGGGTGTCCCAGATACGCAGTATTTT. It yields the protein CSVEDLPQGVPDTQYF. The chain recombines TRBV29-1 with TRBJ2-3; TRBD1 is a possible D gene (5 bases). The V gene's germline CDR1 is SQVTM and CDR2 ANQGSEA. This CDR3 has 16 amino acids. V was cut by 0 bases and J by 4 bases, with 17 bases left in between.

V and J are TRBV28 and TRBJ1-1, with TRBD1 identical over 8 bases. Losses at the gene ends were 3 bases for V and 5 bases for J; bases not matched to a gene: 5. CDR1 and CDR2 (germline): MDHEN, SYDVKM. This CDR3 has 14 residues. The CDR3 bases are TGTGCCAGCAGTTTGAGGCAGGGGGCGACTGAAGCTTTCTTT. This gives the protein CASSLRQGATEAFF.

This clone was detected a few times. J is TRBJ2-3 and V is TRBV7-3; D ambiguous. V lost 6 bases to trimming and J lost 4 bases, with 17 bases between them. This CDR3 has 15 amino acids. Germline-derived CDR1 and CDR2 are SGHTA and FQGTGA. CDR3 sequence: CASSLIAFPADTQYF. The CDR3 DNA is TGTGCCAGCAGTCTTATAGCCTTCCCGGCAGATACGCAGTATTTT.

V usage is TRBV5-1 and J usage is TRBJ1-3, with D maybe TRBD1 (5 bases). Germline V gene data show CDR1 as SGHRS and CDR2 as YFSETQ. V lost 1 base, J lost 2 bases, and 7 bases lay in between. This CDR3 has 14 amino acids. The CDR3 reads CASSLQGTGNTIYF. The CDR3 DNA reads as TGCGCCAGCAGCTTGCAGGGAACTGGAAACACCATATATTTT.

The V call is TRBV2, the J call TRBJ1-2; D perhaps matches TRBD1 (6 bases). Trimming removed 4 bases at V and 1 base at J, with 13 bases between. This CDR3 region has 15 residues. Looked up from germline, CDR1 is SNHLY and CDR2 is FYNNEI. The CDR3 is CASSGGRQVNYGYTF. In DNA form, the CDR3 reads TGTGCCAGCAGTGGAGGCAGACAGGTTAACTATGGCTACACCTTC.

The rearrangement links TRBV27 to TRBJ2-3; TRBD2 matches 8 bases. The germline V gene encodes CDR1 MNHEY and CDR2 SMNVEV (reference sequence). The CDR3 runs 16 residues. The V and J ends lost 3 bases and 1 base, in that order; junction bases with no gene match: 6. The DNA for the CDR3 is TGTGCCAGCAGTTTTGGACGGGGGGGCCGCACAGATACGCAGTATTTT. Protein product: CASSFGRGGRTDTQYF.

In DNA form, the CDR3 reads TGCGCCAGCAGCCAAGATTGGGCTAGCGGGGGAGATACGCAGTATTTT. This translates into CASSQDWASGGDTQYF. V gene TRBV4-3 combines with J gene TRBJ2-3, with TRBD2 identical over 10 bases. The CDR3 loop spans 16 amino acids. The junction had 5 bases not matched to a gene; V was cut back by 0 bases and J by 5 bases. The germline gives CDR1 LGHNA, CDR2 YSLEER.

This clone came up a few times. The V and J genes are TRBV11-2 and TRBJ2-1, with D possibly being TRBD1 (5 bases). Germline V gene lookup returns CDR1 SGHAT and CDR2 FQNNGV. Trimming shortened V by 4 bases and J by 8 bases, and 18 bases separated the two germline ends. This CDR3 has 15 residues. CDR3 DNA: TGTGCCAGCAGCTACTACACCTACAGGATGGATGAGCAGTTCTTC. Translation gives CASSYYTYRMDEQFF.